This T cell receptor (beta chain) was identified in a study of CD8 T cells in Susac syndrome. RNA in amounts of roughly 0.5 to 1 ug was reverse transcribed with random hexamers. TCRdb ran MiXCR on the immunoSEQ multiplex PCR reads and lists one entry per CDR3 protein. The repertoire holds a few hundred thousand distinct CDR3 sequences, with 93% as singletons. The sequencing sample was made of CD4+ T cells from PBMCs. The sequence was collected from a human donor with multiple sclerosis.

The DNA of the CDR3 is TGTGCCAGCAGCCACGGACAACGAAATCAGCCCCAGCATTTT. Amino acid sequence: CASSHGQRNQPQHF. This chain connects TRBV3-1 to TRBJ1-5; D is perhaps TRBD1 (5 bases). CDR1 and CDR2 from the germline V gene are LGHDT and YNNKEL (reference sequence). V was clipped by 3 bases and J by 4 bases, with 10 bases between them. This CDR3 is 14 amino acids long.